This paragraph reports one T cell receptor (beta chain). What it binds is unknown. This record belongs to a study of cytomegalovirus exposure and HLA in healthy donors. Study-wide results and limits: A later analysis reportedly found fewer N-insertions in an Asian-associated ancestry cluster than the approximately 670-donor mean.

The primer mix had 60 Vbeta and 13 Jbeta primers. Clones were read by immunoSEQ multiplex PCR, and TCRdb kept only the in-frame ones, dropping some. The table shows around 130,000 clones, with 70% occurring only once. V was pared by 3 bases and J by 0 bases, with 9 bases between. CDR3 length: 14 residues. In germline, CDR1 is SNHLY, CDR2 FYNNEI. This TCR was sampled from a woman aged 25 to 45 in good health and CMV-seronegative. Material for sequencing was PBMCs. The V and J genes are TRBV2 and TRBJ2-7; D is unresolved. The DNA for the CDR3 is TGTGCCAGCAGTGATGGCACCCGCTCCTACGAGCAGTACTTC. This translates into CASSDGTRSYEQYF.